A selection of T cell receptor beta chains follows, all from one sample in a study of human T cells and chemical hapten exposure. Each CDR3 protein gets one entry after TCRdb re-called the RACE reads with MiXCR. The sample has fewer than 85,000 distinct CDR3 sequences; 9.5% to 13% are singletons. Sequenced material: whole blood, taken in connection with sensitization to the hapten diphenylcyclopropenone (DPC). All receptors derive from a man between 18 and 35 years old with alopecia areata. Some clones in this sample may be carry-over from other donors' samples. The CDR3 runs from the conserved cysteine through the conserved F or W. The order of the fields is CDR3 DNA, CDR3 protein, CDR3 length, D gene, V gene, J gene, clone size. A D gene is named only where the DNA matches it firmly. Clone size is shown for a subset of rows, as once, few, many or a class of expanded clone.

CDR3 DNA: TGTGCCAGCAGCTTCGGACAGGGCGGGGTCGGGGAGCTGTTTTTT
CDR3 protein: CASSFGQGGVGELFF
CDR3 length: 15
D gene: TRBD1
V gene: TRBV7-6
J gene: TRBJ2-2
clone size: -

CDR3 DNA: TGTGCCAGCAGCCCCATGTCGGGGGCCTCTAACTATGGCTACACCTTC
CDR3 protein: CASSPMSGASNYGYTF
CDR3 length: 16
D gene: -
V gene: TRBV7-3
J gene: TRBJ1-2
clone size: many

CDR3 DNA: TGCGCCAGCAGCTTGGCCCCGGGATGGGGGCCGAACACCGGGGAGCTGTTTTTT
CDR3 protein: CASSLAPGWGPNTGELFF
CDR3 length: 18
D gene: -
V gene: TRBV5-1
J gene: TRBJ2-2
clone size: many

CDR3 DNA: TGTGCCAGCAGTCCGGGTCCGGAGGTTAGCTACACCTTC
CDR3 protein: CASSPGPEVSYTF
CDR3 length: 13
D gene: -
V gene: TRBV6-5
J gene: TRBJ1-2
clone size: many

CDR3 DNA: TGTGCCAGCAGTTTCGGTAGGGAGGGCAATCAGCCCCAGCATTTT
CDR3 protein: CASSFGREGNQPQHF
CDR3 length: 15
D gene: -
V gene: TRBV12-3/TRBV12-4
J gene: TRBJ1-5
clone size: many

CDR3 DNA: TGTGCCAGCAGTATCCCGGTCCACGAGCAGTACTTC
CDR3 protein: CASSIPVHEQYF
CDR3 length: 12
D gene: -
V gene: TRBV12-3/TRBV12-4
J gene: TRBJ2-7
clone size: few

CDR3 DNA: TGTGCCGGTCAAAGCAGCACAGATACGCAGTATTTT
CDR3 protein: CAGQSSTDTQYF
CDR3 length: 12
D gene: -
V gene: TRBV28
J gene: TRBJ2-3
clone size: -

CDR3 DNA: TGTGCCAGCAGCTCCGCCCTCTGGGCCGGAGCTTTCTTT
CDR3 protein: CASSSALWAGAFF
CDR3 length: 13
D gene: -
V gene: TRBV11-2
J gene: TRBJ1-1
clone size: many

CDR3 DNA: TGTGCCAGCAGCTTTGATAACATTCAGTACTTC
CDR3 protein: CASSFDNIQYF
CDR3 length: 11
D gene: -
V gene: TRBV5-4
J gene: TRBJ2-4
clone size: many

CDR3 DNA: TGTGCCACCAGCAGAGCAAAAGACATCCGGGAAAAACTGTTTTTT
CDR3 protein: CATSRAKDIREKLFF
CDR3 length: 15
D gene: -
V gene: TRBV15
J gene: TRBJ1-4
clone size: -

CDR3 DNA: TGTGCCACCCAGACTAGCGGGGACCCAGATACGCAGTATTTT
CDR3 protein: CATQTSGDPDTQYF
CDR3 length: 14
D gene: TRBD2
V gene: TRBV10-3
J gene: TRBJ2-3
clone size: -

CDR3 DNA: TGTGCCAGCAGTCGACAGGGCGCGGCGGTAGACACTGAAGCTTTCTTT
CDR3 protein: CASSRQGAAVDTEAFF
CDR3 length: 16
D gene: TRBD1
V gene: TRBV6-2/TRBV6-3
J gene: TRBJ1-1
clone size: few

CDR3 DNA: TGTGCCAGCAGCTTAAGCCTGACAGCTGAGCAGTTCTTC
CDR3 protein: CASSLSLTAEQFF
CDR3 length: 13
D gene: -
V gene: TRBV7-2
J gene: TRBJ2-1
clone size: -

CDR3 DNA: TGTGCCAGCAGCGTAGCTGGAGGGGACGAGCAGTACTTC
CDR3 protein: CASSVAGGDEQYF
CDR3 length: 13
D gene: -
V gene: TRBV9
J gene: TRBJ2-7
clone size: -

CDR3 DNA: TGTGCCAGCAGCTTAGCCCCAGGGGGCAATTCACCCCTCCACTTT
CDR3 protein: CASSLAPGGNSPLHF
CDR3 length: 15
D gene: TRBD1
V gene: TRBV11-2
J gene: TRBJ1-6
clone size: many

CDR3 DNA: TGTGCCAGCTCACCACTACCGTCGACGGGACAGAGAGCGTCTCAGCCCCAGCATTTT
CDR3 protein: CASSPLPSTGQRASQPQHF
CDR3 length: 19
D gene: TRBD1
V gene: TRBV18
J gene: TRBJ1-5
clone size: many

CDR3 DNA: TGTGCCAGCAACTCGGACAGCTCTTGGAATGAGCAGTTCTTC
CDR3 protein: CASNSDSSWNEQFF
CDR3 length: 14
D gene: -
V gene: TRBV12-3/TRBV12-4
J gene: TRBJ2-1
clone size: many

CDR3 DNA: TGCGCCAGCAGCCAAGTTTCGGACGGCTACACAGATACGCAGTATTTT
CDR3 protein: CASSQVSDGYTDTQYF
CDR3 length: 16
D gene: -
V gene: TRBV4-3
J gene: TRBJ2-3
clone size: -

CDR3 DNA: TGCAGTGCTACAGTAGACAAAGGCTACAATGAGCAGTTCTTC
CDR3 protein: CSATVDKGYNEQFF
CDR3 length: 14
D gene: -
V gene: TRBV20-1
J gene: TRBJ2-1
clone size: -

CDR3 DNA: TGCAGCGACTCGACAGGGGCCATCCTAAACTATGGCTACACCTTC
CDR3 protein: CSDSTGAILNYGYTF
CDR3 length: 15
D gene: TRBD1
V gene: TRBV29-1
J gene: TRBJ1-2
clone size: many

CDR3 DNA: TGTGCCAGCAGCTCTAAATTCCTCCATGGCTACACCTTC
CDR3 protein: CASSSKFLHGYTF
CDR3 length: 13
D gene: -
V gene: TRBV9
J gene: TRBJ1-2
clone size: -

CDR3 DNA: TGCGCCAGCAGCCAATCAAGACAAACTAACTATGGCTACACCTTC
CDR3 protein: CASSQSRQTNYGYTF
CDR3 length: 15
D gene: -
V gene: TRBV4-3
J gene: TRBJ1-2
clone size: few

CDR3 DNA: TGTGCCAGCAGCCCCTTGGACACAGATACGCAGTATTTT
CDR3 protein: CASSPLDTDTQYF
CDR3 length: 13
D gene: -
V gene: TRBV7-9
J gene: TRBJ2-3
clone size: -

CDR3 DNA: TGTGCCAGCAGCCTGACTAGCGGGGGGGCGTATGAGCAGTTCTTC
CDR3 protein: CASSLTSGGAYEQFF
CDR3 length: 15
D gene: TRBD2
V gene: TRBV7-2
J gene: TRBJ2-1
clone size: many

CDR3 DNA: TGCGCCAGCAGGCTAGAAGGACCCGGGGGGGCGGATACAGATACGCAGTATTTT
CDR3 protein: CASRLEGPGGADTDTQYF
CDR3 length: 18
D gene: TRBD2
V gene: TRBV5-1
J gene: TRBJ2-3
clone size: -

CDR3 DNA: TGTGCCAGCAGATTTACCCGGGACACCCTTGGGAAAGGCTACGAGCAGTACTTC
CDR3 protein: CASRFTRDTLGKGYEQYF
CDR3 length: 18
D gene: -
V gene: TRBV28
J gene: TRBJ2-7
clone size: few

CDR3 DNA: TGCGCCAGCAGCCAAGAAGTCTGGGGGGCCTACGAGCAGTACTTC
CDR3 protein: CASSQEVWGAYEQYF
CDR3 length: 15
D gene: -
V gene: TRBV4-3
J gene: TRBJ2-7
clone size: -

CDR3 DNA: TGTGCCAGCAGCTTCCGACAAGGGAGGGTCACTGAAGCTTTCTTT
CDR3 protein: CASSFRQGRVTEAFF
CDR3 length: 15
D gene: -
V gene: TRBV7-2
J gene: TRBJ1-1
clone size: many

CDR3 DNA: TGTGTCAGCAGTTACGGGGCAGGGGGTTTGCGAACTGAAGCTTTCTTT
CDR3 protein: CVSSYGAGGLRTEAFF
CDR3 length: 16
D gene: TRBD1
V gene: TRBV6-5
J gene: TRBJ1-1
clone size: -

CDR3 DNA: TGCAGTGCTAGAGACCGGGACAGGGGGCCTGAAGCTTTCTTT
CDR3 protein: CSARDRDRGPEAFF
CDR3 length: 14
D gene: TRBD1
V gene: TRBV20-1
J gene: TRBJ1-1
clone size: -

CDR3 DNA: TGTGCCATTGACGACTCCGGGGGACCTCAAGAGACCCAGTACTTC
CDR3 protein: CAIDDSGGPQETQYF
CDR3 length: 15
D gene: -
V gene: TRBV10-3
J gene: TRBJ2-5
clone size: few

CDR3 DNA: TGTGCCAGCAGCTCCCGGGGCCAAAATAGCAATCAGCCCCAGCATTTT
CDR3 protein: CASSSRGQNSNQPQHF
CDR3 length: 16
D gene: -
V gene: TRBV6-2/TRBV6-3
J gene: TRBJ1-5
clone size: many

CDR3 DNA: TGTGCCAGCAGTCAACAGGTTCGGAACACTGAAGCTTTCTTT
CDR3 protein: CASSQQVRNTEAFF
CDR3 length: 14
D gene: -
V gene: TRBV27
J gene: TRBJ1-1
clone size: many

CDR3 DNA: TGTGCCAGTAGTGTCACAGGGGGCAACACTGAAGCTTTCTTT
CDR3 protein: CASSVTGGNTEAFF
CDR3 length: 14
D gene: TRBD1
V gene: TRBV19
J gene: TRBJ1-1
clone size: -

CDR3 DNA: TGTGCCACCAGTGATCGTAGCGGAAACACAGATACGCAGTATTTT
CDR3 protein: CATSDRSGNTDTQYF
CDR3 length: 15
D gene: -
V gene: TRBV24-1
J gene: TRBJ2-3
clone size: -